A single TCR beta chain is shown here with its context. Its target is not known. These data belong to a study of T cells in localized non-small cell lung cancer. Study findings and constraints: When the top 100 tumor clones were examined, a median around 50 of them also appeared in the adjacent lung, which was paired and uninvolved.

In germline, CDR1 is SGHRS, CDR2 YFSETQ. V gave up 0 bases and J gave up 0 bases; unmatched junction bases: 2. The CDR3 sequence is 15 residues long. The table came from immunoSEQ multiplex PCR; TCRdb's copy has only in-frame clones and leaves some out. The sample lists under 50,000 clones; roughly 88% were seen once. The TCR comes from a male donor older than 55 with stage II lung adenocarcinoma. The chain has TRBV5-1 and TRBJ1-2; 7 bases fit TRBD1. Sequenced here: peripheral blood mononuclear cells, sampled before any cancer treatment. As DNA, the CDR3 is TGCGCCAGCAGCTTGGGACAGGGTTCTAACTATGGCTACACCTTC. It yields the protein CASSLGQGSNYGYTF. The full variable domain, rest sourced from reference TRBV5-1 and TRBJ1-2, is KAGVTQTPRYLIKTRGQQVTLSCSPISGHRSVSWYQQTPGQGLQFLFEYFSETQRNKGNFPGRFSGRQFSNSRSEMNVSTLELGDSALYLCASSLGQGSNYGYTFGSGTRLTVV.